What follows are 11 T cell receptor beta chains derived from one specimen sequenced in a study of tumor-infiltrating lymphocytes in oesophageal squamous cell carcinoma. TCRdb reprocessed the PCR reads with MiXCR, giving one entry per CDR3 protein. This table has about 12,000 distinct CDR3 sequences, approximately 52% appearing once. The sample taken for sequencing was normal esophageal tissue next to the tumor. The receptors stem from a male donor with esophageal squamous cell carcinoma.

The chain is built from TRBV7-2 and TRBJ2-4; D gene ambiguous. This CDR3 is 16 amino acids long. The germline V and J ends were trimmed by 2 bases and 13 bases, with 24 bases remaining between them. Per germline, CDR1 SGHTA and CDR2 FQGNSA. The CDR3 DNA is TGTGCCAGCAGCTTATCCTCCAGGTCCCCCTACAATGAGCAGTACTTC. This sequence encodes CASSLSSRSPYNEQYF.

Within the sample, this clonotype is medium-sized. The chain recombines TRBV7-2 with TRBJ1-1, with D unresolved. This CDR3 contains 14 residues. CDR1 is SGHTA and CDR2 is FQGNSA in the germline V gene. The V end lost 2 bases, the J end lost 4 bases, and 11 bases lay between the germline ends. CDR3 sequence: CASSLHGRSTEAFF. The CDR3 DNA sequence: TGTGCCAGCAGCTTACATGGCAGGAGCACTGAAGCTTTCTTT.

CDR3 sequence (DNA): TGTGCCAGCAGCTTAAACGTAGCTTTCTTT. Its protein product is CASSLNVAFF. This chain connects TRBV7-9 to TRBJ1-1; D call uncertain. Germline values: CDR1 SEHNR, CDR2 FQNEAQ (reference sequence). This CDR3 has 10 residues. Trimming cost V 2 bases and J 10 bases, with 5 bases left between them.

This clonotype was seen just once. This is likely a read error, given that the CDR3 carries no conserved phenylalanine or tryptophan at its end. The DNA is omitted, as the CDR3 cannot be located on it reliably, and the CDR3 follows TCRdb's listing. This chain links TRBV7-2 with TRBJ2-7. Counting both end residues, the CDR3 totals 16 amino acids. Germline V gene sequence: CDR1 SGHTA, CDR2 FQGNSA. CDR3: CASSTYRGSDEQYFGS.

Turning to this clonotype: Germline and junction disagree at one end, which may indicate a read error. V is TRBV7-9 and J is TRBJ2-5; D is unresolved. Germline V gene lookup returns CDR1 SEHNR and CDR2 FQNEAQ (reference sequence). The CDR3 sequence is 15 residues long. The chain's CDR3 is CASSLAVSSTHIAFF. The CDR3 coding sequence is TGTGCCAGCAGCTTAGCTGTTAGTAGCACCCACATTGCGTTCTTC.

The chain links TRBV7-3 to TRBJ2-1; D is undetermined. Germline V gene lookup returns CDR1 SGHTA and CDR2 FQGTGA. V dropped 3 bases and J dropped 4 bases, with 10 bases sitting between them. The CDR3 length is 14 residues. CDR3 protein: CASSFGGGYNEQFF. DNA of the CDR3: TGTGCCAGCAGCTTCGGTGGCGGTTACAATGAGCAGTTCTTC. The whole variable domain, filled in from reference TRBV7-3 and TRBJ2-1, reads GAGVSQTPSNKVTEKGKYVELRCDPISGHTALYWYRQSLGQGPEFLIYFQGTGAADDSGLPNDRFFAVRPEGSVSTLKIQRTERGDSAVYLCASSFGGGYNEQFFGPGTRLTVL.

Concerning this clonotype: One end of the junction varies from germline; a read error may be responsible. The chain joins TRBV6-5 to TRBJ2-1; D call uncertain. Germline assignment: CDR1 MNHEY and CDR2 SVGAGI. CDR3 length equals 14 residues. In DNA form, the CDR3 reads TGTGCCGGCAGTTCTGGATTTATCTACAATGAGCAGTTCTTC. Its translation is CAGSSGFIYNEQFF.

This clonotype was picked up a small number of times. The chain uses TRBV7-9 and TRBJ2-5; 7 positions agree with TRBD2. The CDR3 consists of 20 residues. Germline V gene lookup returns CDR1 SEHNR and CDR2 FQNEAQ (reference sequence). J was trimmed by 2 bases and V by 5 bases; bases with no gene match: 23. The CDR3 DNA is TGTGCCAGCAGCCTAGGCGGAGGGGAGGGGAGATTCGAAGGACAAGAGACCCAGTACTTC. Translation gives CASSLGGGEGRFEGQETQYF.

This clonotype was observed once. At one end the junction does not follow the germline gene, possibly because of a read error. The J gene is TRBJ1-4, the V gene TRBV7-6, with D uncertain. The CDR3 sequence is 13 residues long. Looked up from germline, CDR1 is SGHVS and CDR2 is FNYEAQ. The chain's CDR3 is CASSLMGQGKLFF. The CDR3 DNA sequence: TGTGCTAGCAGCTTAATGGGCCAAGGAAAACTGTTTTTT.

V and J are TRBV7-8 and TRBJ2-1, with D unresolved. Germline lookup yields CDR1 SGHVS and CDR2 FQNEAQ. The CDR3 runs 12 residues. The V and J ends lost 6 bases and 6 bases respectively, with 9 bases between them. The CDR3 sequence: CASSYVSNEQFF. The CDR3 nucleotides are TGTGCCAGCAGTTACGTCTCCAATGAGCAGTTCTTC.

The sample holds many counts of this clonotype. The genes are TRBV24-1 and TRBJ2-7, with 9 bases identical to TRBD2. In germline, CDR1 is KGHDR, CDR2 SFDVKD. Trimming at V came to 5 bases and at J to 7 bases, leaving 14 bases not matched to a gene. This CDR3 comprises 16 residues. CDR3 bases: TGTGCCACCAGTGGGGGTTGGGCTAGCGGGATCAATGAGCAGTACTTC. Translation gives CATSGGWASGINEQYF.